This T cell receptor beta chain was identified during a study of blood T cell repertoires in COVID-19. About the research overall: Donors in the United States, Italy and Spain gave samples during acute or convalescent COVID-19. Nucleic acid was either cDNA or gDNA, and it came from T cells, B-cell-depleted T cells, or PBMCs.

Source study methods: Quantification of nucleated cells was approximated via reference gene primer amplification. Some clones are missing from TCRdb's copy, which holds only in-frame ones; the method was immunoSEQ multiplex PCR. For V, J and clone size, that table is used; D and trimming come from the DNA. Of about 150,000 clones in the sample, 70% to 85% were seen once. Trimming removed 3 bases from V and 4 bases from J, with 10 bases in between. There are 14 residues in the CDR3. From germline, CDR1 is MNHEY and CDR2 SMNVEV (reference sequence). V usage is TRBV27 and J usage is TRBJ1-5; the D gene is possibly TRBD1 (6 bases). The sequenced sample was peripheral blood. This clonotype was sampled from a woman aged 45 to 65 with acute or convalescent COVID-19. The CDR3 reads CASSFLQGNQPQHF. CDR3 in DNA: TGTGCCAGCAGTTTCTTACAGGGTAATCAGCCCCAGCATTTT.